The rows below give T cell receptor beta chains drawn from one sample of a study of blood T cell repertoires in COVID-19. Generated by immunoSEQ multiplex PCR, the TCRdb table keeps only in-frame clones and is missing some. Among a few hundred thousand clones, approximately 85% were seen once, and the ten largest hold 5.2%. The sample comprised peripheral blood. The receptors were gathered from a woman in her 70s with COVID-19, enrolled during active disease. The conserved cysteine and the conserved F or W are not part of the CDR3 here. Rows give clone size only sometimes, using once, few, many, or a class for an expanded clone.

size	V	J	length	CDR3
few	TRBV4-2	TRBJ2-6	15	ASSPRADLGGANVLT
NA	TRBV6-5	TRBJ2-1	13	ASSYSGTSDNEQF
NA	TRBV4-3	TRBJ2-2	12	ASSQGQGTGELF
NA	TRBV4-2	TRBJ2-7	13	ASSRFRDSLYEQY
NA	TRBV12-3/TRBV12-4	TRBJ2-1	11	ASTLTEYNEQF
NA	TRBV28	TRBJ1-2	13	ASRPNRAGVYGYT
NA	TRBV28	TRBJ1-2	13	ASSLGGTGTYGYT
NA	TRBV5-1	TRBJ2-7	13	ASSFGTGGVNEQY
few	TRBV7-2	TRBJ1-3	10	ASSHPGNTIY
NA	TRBV30	TRBJ1-1	11	AWSVSRNTEAF
NA	TRBV7-8	TRBJ2-1	11	ASSLALENEQF
NA	TRBV5-8	TRBJ1-5	11	ASSLGYRDRPV
NA	TRBV19	TRBJ2-7	13	ASSQQGAVSYEQY
NA	TRBV29-1	TRBJ2-1	12	SASDRAVYNEQF
NA	TRBV6-1	TRBJ1-2	14	ASSDVPGQPKGGYT
NA	TRBV29-1	TRBJ2-7	13	SVARDRGRLDEQY
NA	TRBV6-6	TRBJ1-4	11	ASGPGTGFKLF
NA	TRBV25-1	TRBJ1-2	12	ASSERGANYGYT
few	TRBV4-3	TRBJ2-1	18	ASSQELGLSSLFSYNEQF
NA	TRBV28	TRBJ2-6	15	ASSSGQFSSGANVLT
NA	TRBV6-2/TRBV6-3	TRBJ2-1	13	ASSLTGTGGGEQF
NA	TRBV3-1/TRBV3-2	TRBJ2-7	11	ASSQGAGNEQY
NA	TRBV5-1	TRBJ1-5	11	ASSLLTDQPQH
NA	TRBV28	TRBJ2-1	13	ASSVGLAKNNEQF
NA	TRBV2	TRBJ2-3	13	ASSPQGLRSDTQY
NA	TRBV7-9	TRBJ2-7	13	ASRPTGTSGLEQY
few	TRBV28	TRBJ2-5	9	ASSLGRTQY
NA	TRBV18	TRBJ2-5	12	ASSPPSLGETQY
NA	TRBV19	TRBJ2-5	13	ASSIAPTRQETQY
NA	TRBV28	TRBJ2-7	13	ASSFGTGLSYEQY
NA	TRBV29-1	TRBJ1-2	12	SVEGGSLNYGYT
NA	TRBV29-1	TRBJ2-1	10	SAGAPNNEQF
few	TRBV9	TRBJ1-2	14	ASSVAPQGSRYGYT
NA	TRBV5-6	TRBJ1-2	13	ASSSEDRGGYGYT
NA	TRBV30	TRBJ1-1	11	AWSNRGNTEAF
few	TRBV7-3	TRBJ2-3	11	ASSLQGTDTQY
NA	TRBV9	TRBJ2-2	15	ASSVVAAGSGTGELF
NA	TRBV14	TRBJ2-2	15	ASSPRLGTSDSGELF
many	TRBV3-1/TRBV3-2	TRBJ2-1	13	ASSQAPSGSHEQF
few	TRBV6-5	TRBJ1-1	11	ASRQDGNTEAF
NA	TRBV30	TRBJ2-2	11	AWRAEGVGELF
NA	TRBV7-3	TRBJ2-3	11	ASSKDLQGFVY
few	TRBV3-1/TRBV3-2	TRBJ2-7	13	ASSHGTSGQYEQY
NA	TRBV15	TRBJ2-1	12	ATSRGAVNNEQF
NA	TRBV2	TRBJ1-3	13	ASSGQGARGNTIY
NA	TRBV6-5	TRBJ1-1	14	ASSLGQNIMNTEAF
NA	TRBV18	TRBJ1-6	12	ASSPLSRDTPLH
once	TRBV5-8	TRBJ2-1	13	AGRYRQVGYNEQF
NA	TRBV7-2	TRBJ2-3	13	ASSLGLRGTDTQY
NA	TRBV11-2	TRBJ2-3	14	ASRSMKHASTDTQY
NA	TRBV7-2	TRBJ1-5	11	ASSLAQGQPQH
NA	TRBV28	TRBJ1-6	12	ASREAQAYSPLH
NA	TRBV7-9	TRBJ1-4	13	ASSEGQATNEKLF
few	TRBV19	TRBJ1-3	14	ASSIRDRISGNTIY
few	TRBV19	TRBJ2-4	17	ASSIATKRLAGSGNIQY